The clone carrying this T cell receptor beta chain was seen repeatedly, ten times or more. The target antigen is unknown. These data belong to a study of T cells after yellow fever vaccination. Study-wide findings and caveats: Relatively few clonotypes were ones that appeared in both CD4 and CD8 compartments. It was a weaker secondary response, yet one that peaked faster, at day 5 versus 15. In post-booster samples, most primary-vaccination clones reappeared (just under 98% CD4, roughly 89% CD8).

MiXCR was run by TCRdb on the 5' RACE reads, yielding one entry per CDR3 protein. Among about 68,000 distinct CDR3 sequences, about 7% were seen once, and the ten largest hold 37%. V was trimmed by 3 bases and J by 7 bases, leaving 9 bases between them. The CDR3 contains 13 residues. This TCR was recovered from a man between 18 and 35 years old who received the YFV17D yellow fever vaccine. Sequences were derived from CD8+ T cells sorted from PBMCs, sampled about 49 days after the first yellow fever vaccination. The V gene is TRBV12-3 or TRBV12-4, the J gene TRBJ2-2; D possibly uses TRBD1 or TRBD2 (6 bases each). CDR3 coding DNA: TGTGCCAGCAGTTTCGGGGGCTACGGGGAGCTGTTTTTT. This encodes CASSFGGYGELFF.